This T cell receptor (beta chain) was recorded in a study of blood T cell repertoires in COVID-19. Across the study: Samples taken during acute and convalescent COVID-19 were collected in the United States, Italy and Spain. The analysed material was cDNA or gDNA that came from T cells, B-cell-depleted T cells, or PBMCs.

V shed 4 bases, J shed 3 bases, and the junction held 7 bases outside the gene matches. The CDR3 runs to 15 residues. In germline, CDR1 is SGHNT, CDR2 YYREEE (reference sequence). Authors' data handling: By means of reference gene primer amplification, nucleated cell counts were estimated. TCRdb's table, derived via immunoSEQ multiplex PCR, lists solely in-frame clones and lacks some. V and J calls and clone size are copied from that table; D and trimming were computed from the DNA. This sample has over 85,000 clones, with 85% found just once. The sequenced sample consisted of peripheral blood. This receptor was obtained from a man older than 75 with acute or convalescent COVID-19. This chain connects TRBV5-4 to TRBJ2-3; 8 bases line up with TRBD1. The CDR3 nucleotides are TGTGCCAGCAGCCCTGGACAGGGTAGAACAGATACGCAGTATTTT. Translation gives CASSPGQGRTDTQYF.